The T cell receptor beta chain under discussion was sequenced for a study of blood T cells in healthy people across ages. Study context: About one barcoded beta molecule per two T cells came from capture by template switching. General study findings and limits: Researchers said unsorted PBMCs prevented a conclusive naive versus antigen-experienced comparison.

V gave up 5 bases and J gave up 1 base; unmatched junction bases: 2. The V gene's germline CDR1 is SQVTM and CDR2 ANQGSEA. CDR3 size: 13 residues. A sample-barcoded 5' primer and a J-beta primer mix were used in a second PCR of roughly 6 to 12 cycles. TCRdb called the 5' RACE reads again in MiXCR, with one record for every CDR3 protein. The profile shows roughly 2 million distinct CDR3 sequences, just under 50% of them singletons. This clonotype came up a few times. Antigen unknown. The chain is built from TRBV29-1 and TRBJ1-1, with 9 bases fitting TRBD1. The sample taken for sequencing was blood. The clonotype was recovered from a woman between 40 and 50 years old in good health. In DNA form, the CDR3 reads TGCAGCGTTCACAGGGGGCCGAACACTGAAGCTTTCTTT. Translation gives CSVHRGPNTEAFF.